Sequencing of this TCR beta chain was carried out in a study of T-cell reconstitution after alpha-beta-depleted transplantation in children. This clonotype was picked up many times. Its antigen is still unknown. CDR3 length: 13 amino acids. V trimming: 0 bases; J trimming: 12 bases; junction bases outside the gene matches: 6. Germline V gives CDR1 SGHRS, CDR2 YFSETQ. Preparation of the TCRbeta library was carried out with unique molecular identifiers. MiXCR, run by TCRdb on the PCR reads, gives a single entry per CDR3 protein. The sample carries more than 120,000 distinct CDR3 sequences, more than 8% recorded once. Study results and caveats: T-cell counts and diversity at one year following transplant were attributed mainly to newly produced T cells.

This material consisted of PBMCs, mostly from graft donor cells, taken 180 days after TCRalphabeta/CD19-depleted stem cell transplant. The sequence derives from a female patient aged 2-10 years who had a stem cell transplant for congenital amegakaryocytic thrombocytopenia, so the T cells may come from the graft donor. The chain joins TRBV5-1 to TRBJ2-3, with 8 bases that match TRBD2. The CDR3 reads CASSLASGGNQYF. The CDR3 DNA reads as TGCGCCAGCAGCTTGGCCTCGGGGGGGAACCAGTATTTT.